Presented here are 5 T cell receptor beta chains from one specimen sequenced in a study of cytomegalovirus exposure and HLA in healthy donors. Amplification used 60 Vbeta primers and 13 Jbeta primers. The data were produced by immunoSEQ multiplex PCR, yet TCRdb's version contains in-frame clones alone and is incomplete. The data contain approximately 80,000 clones, roughly 64% of them singletons. Sequencing used PBMCs. These receptors originate from a middle-aged woman in good health and CMV-seropositive.

Only a few counts were recorded for this clone. The chain couples TRBV20-1 to TRBJ2-7; D unresolved. The CDR3 spans 11 residues. Germline CDR1 reads DFQATT; CDR2 reads SNEGSKA (reference sequence). Trimming removed 0 bases from V and 9 bases from J, with 9 bases in between. CDR3 protein: CSARERNVQYF. The CDR3 coding sequence is TGCAGTGCTAGAGAGCGGAACGTGCAGTACTTC.

The V and J genes are TRBV7-3 and TRBJ1-1; D gene uncertain. The germline V gene encodes CDR1 SGHTA and CDR2 FQGTGA. The CDR3 has 14 residues. Between the trimmed V and J ends, which lost 2 bases and 2 bases, there was a span of 9 bases. CDR3 sequence: CASSLLPGNTEAFF. CDR3 nucleotide sequence: TGTGCCAGCAGCTTACTTCCGGGAAACACTGAAGCTTTCTTT.

This clone has only one observation. J is TRBJ1-2 and V is TRBV9; D possibly corresponds to TRBD1 (5 bases). Looked up from germline, CDR1 is SGDLS and CDR2 is YYNGEE. CDR3 size: 12 residues. The germline V and J ends were trimmed by 2 bases and 4 bases, with 6 bases remaining between them. For the CDR3, the DNA is TGTGCCAGCAGCGTCCAGGGCTATGGCTACACCTTC. Translated: CASSVQGYGYTF.

This clone was detected only once. The chain employs TRBV4-1 and TRBJ2-5, with D perhaps TRBD1 (5 bases). Germline values: CDR1 MGHRA, CDR2 YSYEKL. This CDR3 is built from 16 residues. V was clipped by 5 bases and J by 1 base, with 17 bases between them. The CDR3 sequence: CASSAVGGRAQETQYF. CDR3 nucleotide sequence: TGCGCCAGCAGCGCTGTAGGCGGCAGGGCCCAAGAGACCCAGTACTTC.

This chain joins TRBV7-9 and TRBJ2-7, with 7 positions matching TRBD1. CDR1 is SEHNR and CDR2 is FQNEAQ in the germline V gene (reference sequence). The trim removed 10 bases at V and 1 base at J, leaving 7 bases unmatched. This CDR3 has 13 residues. DNA of the CDR3: TGTGCCACCGAGGGGGCAGGGTCCTACGAGCAGTACTTC. Protein product: CATEGAGSYEQYF.